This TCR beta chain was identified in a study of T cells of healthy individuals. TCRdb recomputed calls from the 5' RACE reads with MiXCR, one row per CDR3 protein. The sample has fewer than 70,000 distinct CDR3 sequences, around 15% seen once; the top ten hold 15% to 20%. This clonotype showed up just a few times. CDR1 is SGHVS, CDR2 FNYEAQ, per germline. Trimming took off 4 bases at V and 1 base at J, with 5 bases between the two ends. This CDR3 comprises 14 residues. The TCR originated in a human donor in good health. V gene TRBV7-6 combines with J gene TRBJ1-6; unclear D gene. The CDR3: CASSSTSYNSPLHF. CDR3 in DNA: TGTGCCAGCAGCTCAACTTCCTATAATTCACCCCTCCACTTT.